The 17 T cell receptor beta chains presented below share a single source sample, sequenced in a study of cytomegalovirus exposure and HLA in healthy donors. This PCR relied on a set of 60 Vbeta primers and 13 Jbeta primers. Clones were sequenced by immunoSEQ multiplex PCR, and TCRdb holds only the in-frame ones, with some missing. The sample holds around 130,000 clones, roughly 65% seen once. The source material was PBMCs. These receptors were taken from a woman aged 25 to 39 in good health and CMV-seronegative.

The chain joins TRBV11-2 to TRBJ2-7; 7 bases map to TRBD2. V was pared by 1 base and J by 6 bases, with 6 bases of the junction left unmatched. Germline V lookup: CDR1 SGHAT, CDR2 FQNNGV. CDR3 length equals 14 residues. Here the CDR3 DNA reads TGTGCCAGCAGCTTAGGGGGGACTACCCGCGAGCAGTACTTC. This codes for CASSLGGTTREQYF.

The chain combines TRBV6-6 with TRBJ1-4; 7 nucleotides align to TRBD1. CDR1 is MNHNY, CDR2 SVGAGI, per germline (reference sequence). Trimming cost V 5 bases and J 3 bases; bases outside gene matches: 6. The CDR3 is made up of 15 amino acids. Here the CDR3 reads CASSVRRGSNEKLFF. The CDR3 DNA is TGTGCCAGCAGTGTGCGCAGGGGGTCTAATGAAAAACTGTTTTTT.

This clone has only a few counts. The genes are TRBV9 and TRBJ1-2, with TRBD1 matching over 8 bases. Looked up from germline, CDR1 is SGDLS and CDR2 is YYNGEE. CDR3 length: 14 residues. Germline trimming cut 0 bases from V and 2 bases from J; bases unmatched to any gene: 0. CDR3 in amino acids: CASSVGQGNYGYTF. The CDR3 coding sequence is TGTGCCAGCAGCGTAGGACAGGGGAACTATGGCTACACCTTC.

The chain carries TRBV28 and TRBJ1-1; D gene ambiguous. CDR1 is MDHEN and CDR2 is SYDVKM in the germline V gene. Trimming took 2 bases from V and 9 from J, leaving 10 bases between them. The CDR3 is made up of 12 amino acids. The CDR3 spells CASSLNRDKAFF. CDR3 bases: TGTGCCAGCAGTTTAAACAGAGATAAAGCTTTCTTT.

The chain carries TRBV7-2 and TRBJ1-3; D unclear. Trimming took 1 base from V and 0 from J, leaving 4 bases between them. CDR3 length equals 14 residues. The germline CDR1 and CDR2 sequences are SGHTA and FQGNSA. The CDR3 loop reads CASSLVYSGNTIYF. In DNA form, the CDR3 reads TGTGCCAGCAGCTTAGTGTACTCTGGAAACACCATATATTTT.

This chain connects TRBV5-1 to TRBJ2-7, with 7 bases lining up with TRBD1. CDR3 length equals 15 residues. Germline loops: CDR1 SGHRS, CDR2 YFSETQ. The trim removed 4 bases at V and 4 bases at J, leaving 11 bases unmatched. The CDR3 DNA reads as TGCGCCAGCAGCCCAAGCCCAGGGGGAGAATACGAGCAGTACTTC. It codes for CASSPSPGGEYEQYF.

The sample holds a few counts of this clone. This sequence joins TRBV5-1 and TRBJ1-3; D is possibly TRBD1 (6 bases). Germline assignment: CDR1 SGHRS and CDR2 YFSETQ. V gave up 4 bases and J gave up 2 bases, with 13 bases separating them. The CDR3 contains 15 residues. In DNA form, the CDR3 reads TGCGCCAGCAGCCCCCGGGGGGGCCCTGGAAACACCATATATTTT. Protein sequence: CASSPRGGPGNTIYF.

The genes are TRBV6-5 and TRBJ1-1; D not resolved. Germline-derived CDR1 and CDR2 are MNHEY and SVGAGI. The V and J ends lost 9 bases and 2 bases respectively, with 13 bases between them. The CDR3 has 13 residues. CDR3 region: CASMREGNTEAFF. The CDR3 bases are TGTGCCAGTATGAGGGAGGGAAACACTGAAGCTTTCTTT.

The genes are TRBV7-2 and TRBJ1-5; TRBD1 agrees at 11 bases. V shed 5 bases, J shed 4 bases, and the junction held 7 bases outside the gene matches. Germline V gives CDR1 SGHTA, CDR2 FQGNSA. The CDR3 length is 16 residues. CDR3 DNA: TGTGCCAGCAGCCCAGGACAGGGGGCGGGGAATCAGCCCCAGCATTTT. Its translation is CASSPGQGAGNQPQHF.

The rearrangement joins TRBV29-1 to TRBJ2-1; no firm D call. Between the trimmed V and J ends, which lost 4 bases and 5 bases, there was a span of 6 bases. The CDR3 runs 11 residues. The germline V gene has CDR1 SQVTM and CDR2 ANQGSEA. The CDR3 DNA reads TGCAGCGTTGTAGGAGACAATGAGCAGTTCTTC. It translates to CSVVGDNEQFF.

The rearrangement joins TRBV11-3 to TRBJ2-1, with D perhaps TRBD1 (5 bases). V gave up 5 bases and J gave up 3 bases, with 14 bases separating them. The CDR3 contains 15 residues. The germline CDR1 and CDR2 sequences are SGHNT and YENEEA. As DNA, the CDR3 is TGTGCCAGCAGCCGACAGTTTCTTAACTACAATGAGCAGTTCTTC. Protein product: CASSRQFLNYNEQFF.

The V and J genes are TRBV7-2 and TRBJ2-1; maybe TRBD2 (7 bases). Germline V gene sequence: CDR1 SGHTA, CDR2 FQGNSA. CDR3 length equals 18 residues. V was clipped by 1 base and J by 1 base, with 17 bases between them. CDR3 loop: CASSLEMTGGVSYNEQFF. CDR3 DNA sequence: TGTGCCAGCAGCTTAGAGATGACGGGGGGCGTATCCTACAATGAGCAGTTCTTC.

The chain employs TRBV7-9 and TRBJ2-7; tentatively, D is TRBD1 (5 bases). This CDR3 comprises 14 residues. Trimming cost V 5 bases and J 0 bases, with 11 bases left between them. The V gene's germline CDR1 is SEHNR and CDR2 FQNEAQ (reference sequence). DNA of the CDR3: TGTGCCAGCAGCGGCAGGGTATACTCCTACGAGCAGTACTTC. Protein product: CASSGRVYSYEQYF.

The chain couples TRBV30 to TRBJ2-7; D possibly corresponds to TRBD2 (6 bases). V was cut by 0 bases and J by 0 bases, with 18 bases left in between. Germline V gene lookup returns CDR1 GTSNPN and CDR2 SVGIG (reference sequence). This CDR3 has 17 residues. CDR3 loop: CAWSVYPGRDSSYEQYF. Written as DNA, the CDR3 is TGTGCCTGGAGTGTATACCCTGGGCGGGATAGCTCCTACGAGCAGTACTTC.

V gene TRBV29-1 combines with J gene TRBJ2-2, with 7 bases that match TRBD2. The length of the CDR3 is 14 residues. Germline trimming cut 4 bases from V and 1 base from J; bases unmatched to any gene: 3. The germline V gene has CDR1 SQVTM and CDR2 ANQGSEA. Here the CDR3 reads CSVAGGRNTGELFF. CDR3 bases: TGCAGCGTTGCGGGGGGACGGAACACCGGGGAGCTGTTTTTT.

The DNA of the CDR3 is TGTGCCAGCAGTTGGTCTACAGGGGGCGAGCAGTACGTC. Its translation is CASSWSTGGEQYV. This chain connects TRBV27 to TRBJ2-7; 8 nucleotides agree with TRBD1. Trimming at V came to 4 bases and at J to 6 bases, leaving 5 bases not matched to a gene. This CDR3 spans 13 amino acids. CDR1 and CDR2 from the germline V gene are MNHEY and SMNVEV (reference sequence).

This clone was picked up a small number of times. The genes are TRBV5-1 and TRBJ1-5, with D perhaps matching TRBD1 (5 bases). CDR1 is SGHRS, CDR2 YFSETQ, per germline. The CDR3 sequence is 15 residues long. Trimming removed 1 base at V and 3 bases at J, with 11 bases between. The CDR3 spells CASSLTPTDNQPQHF. In DNA form, the CDR3 reads TGCGCCAGCAGCTTGACGCCGACAGACAATCAGCCCCAGCATTTT.